The entry below describes one T cell receptor (beta chain). Antigen unknown. The use of a sample-barcoded 5' primer and a J-beta primer mix characterized a second PCR of about 7 to 12 cycles. TCRdb independently ran MiXCR on the 5' RACE reads; one entry per CDR3 protein. The sample shows about 800,000 distinct CDR3 sequences, approximately 25% of them seen only once. The sample belongs to a study of blood T cells in healthy people across ages. Study findings and constraints: More naive CD4+ cells and higher diversity marked long-lived donors relative to aged donors.

The length of the CDR3 is 16 residues. Germline values: CDR1 SGDLS, CDR2 YYNGEE. Trimming cost V 4 bases and J 4 bases, with 20 bases left between them. These data were also filed under a second study, of T cells of mothers and their children.

The J gene is TRBJ2-5, the V gene TRBV9; possibly TRBD1 for D (6 bases). The sequencing sample was made of blood. The TCR was taken from a boy younger than 18 in good health. In nucleotides, the CDR3 is TGTGCCAGCAGCACGGAGGACGGTAGAGGGGGAGAGACCCAGTACTTC. As protein: CASSTEDGRGGETQYF.